This TCR beta chain was observed in a study of CXCR3-negative and CXCR3-positive naive CD8 T cells. UMI-labeled TRB cDNA libraries were prepared by 5' RACE. TCRdb reprocessed the 5' RACE reads and keeps a single row for each CDR3 protein, giving no DNA. The sample includes some 85,000 distinct CDR3 sequences. The V gene's germline CDR1 is SQVTM and CDR2 ANQGSEA. This CDR3 is 16 amino acids long. Subsets of CD8+ T cells were each sorted in triplicate at about 300,000 cells apiece. To note about this clonotype: Its antigen is still unknown.

General observations from the study: When CXCR3-positive naive cells were set against CXCR3-negative naive cells, the former had more hydrophobic TRB CDR3s. Expression of CXCR3 was partially reduced after cryopreservation, and fresh PBMCs were used in most assays.

Material: naive CXCR3+ CD8+ T cells from blood. As to subset: CD45RO-CCR7+CD27+CD95- naive CD8+ T cells expressing CXCR3 (TNR3+). This sequence joins TRBV29-1 and TRBJ2-1; without DNA, the TCRdb call of TRBD1 cannot be checked. This TCR came from a human donor in good health. Some clones in this sample may be carry-over from other donors' samples. The CDR3: CSVVPPLGGRINEQFF.